The subject of this entry is one T cell receptor (beta chain). The antigen it binds to is not known. Per-base quality was not reported, and no clone a single base away is much larger than it. The library was produced with the immunoSEQ multiplex PCR assay. The table was pulled from immuneACCESS by TCRdb, which kept in-frame rearrangements only. Such tables lose some clones; where checked, under half of the loss comes from unresolved V genes, and the rest has no known cause. Recorded for this sample are 98,000 or so clones; about 80% of them occurred a single time. The ten largest clonotypes hold about 10% of the sample. The sample originates from a study of control samples from healthy donors and cancer patients (dated by TCRdb to 2020 to 2021). For CDR1 and CDR2, the germline V gene lists SGHDT and YYEEEE. Counted from cysteine to phenylalanine, this CDR3 has 14 amino acids. The sequence is cut down to CDR3 DNA, 42 bases in frame from base 1. The germline V end is reduced by 1 base and the J end by 5 bases; junction bases left unmatched: 4.

The chain was built from TRBV5-6 and TRBJ2-3; TRBD1 lines up with 7 middle nucleotides. The sequenced material came from blood. The sequence was collected from a woman aged 25 to 39 in good health. The DNA sequence reads TGTGCCAGCAGCTTGAGGGGGCGAAAAGATACGCAGTATTTT. Its coded protein is CASSLRGRKDTQYF.